The 32 T cell receptor beta chains below were found in one sample sequenced in a study of neurological immune-mediated disorders. In TCRdb, the 5' RACE reads were re-called with MiXCR into one record per CDR3 protein. The sample lists over 65,000 distinct CDR3 sequences, 9.4% occurring once. Sequenced input: PBMCs. These receptors were collected from a man in his fifties or sixties in good health.

In its sample, this clonotype was seen many times. The rearrangement links TRBV6-2 or TRBV6-3 to TRBJ2-7; the match to TRBD2 covers 8 bases. V was pared by 4 bases and J by 2 bases, with 10 bases of the junction left unmatched. This CDR3 has 16 amino acids. In germline, CDR1 is MNHEY, CDR2 SVGEGT. The CDR3 DNA reads as TGTGCCAGCAGTTCTGCTAAAGGACTAGCAGCCTACGAGCAGTACTTC. Translated: CASSSAKGLAAYEQYF.

To note about this clonotype: The junction differs from germline at one of its ends, possibly a read error. The chain carries TRBV9 and TRBJ2-7; maybe TRBD1 (6 bases). The CDR3 totals 16 residues. CDR1 SGDLS and CDR2 YYNGEE come from the germline V gene. CDR3 loop: CASSVPRDKGTYEQCF. The CDR3 nucleotides read TGTGCCAGCAGCGTACCTCGGGACAAGGGCACCTACGAGCAGTGCTTC.

There are many counts of this clonotype. The chain uses TRBV7-9 and TRBJ1-5, with TRBD1 matching 9 bases. V lost 4 bases and J lost 10; bases outside the gene matches: 11. The CDR3 totals 15 residues. Per germline, CDR1 SEHNR and CDR2 FQNEAQ (reference sequence). The CDR3, as DNA: TGTGCCAGCAGCTCTCCCGGGACAGGGTACGAACCCCAGCATTTT. The encoded protein is CASSSPGTGYEPQHF.

This clonotype was found many times. The J gene is TRBJ2-6, the V gene TRBV7-9; weak D call: TRBD1 (6 bases). The CDR3 has 18 amino acids. Trimming shortened V by 6 bases and J by 0 bases, and 18 bases separated the two germline ends. Germline V gene sequence: CDR1 SEHNR, CDR2 FQNEAQ (reference sequence). The CDR3 DNA reads TGTGCCAGCAGTCCTACGACAGGCCTGAGCTCTGGGGCCAACGTCCTGACTTTC. It encodes CASSPTTGLSSGANVLTF.

This clonotype was detected ten times or more. The chain carries TRBV11-2 and TRBJ1-2; 10 bases align to TRBD1. The CDR3 spans 18 residues. Germline lookup yields CDR1 SGHAT and CDR2 FQNNGV. The V and J ends lost 2 bases and 4 bases, in that order; junction bases with no gene match: 13. CDR3 sequence reads: CASSLTLTSGQGLYGYTF. The CDR3 DNA follows: TGTGCCAGCAGCTTAACCTTAACCTCGGGACAGGGGCTCTATGGCTACACCTTC.

This clonotype was recorded many times. This chain links TRBV7-2 with TRBJ2-5; unclear D gene. Germline loops: CDR1 SGHTA, CDR2 FQGNSA. Trimming removed 1 base from V and 0 bases from J, with 9 bases in between. CDR3 length equals 15 residues. DNA for the CDR3: TGTGCCAGCAGCTTAGGGTTGGTCTACCAAGAGACCCAGTACTTC. Encoded protein: CASSLGLVYQETQYF. The complete variable domain, with remaining parts taken from reference TRBV7-2 and TRBJ2-5, reads GAGVSQSPSNKVTEKGKDVELRCDPISGHTALYWYRQSLGQGLEFLIYFQGNSAPDKSGLPSDRFSAERTGGSVSTLTIQRTQQEDSAVYLCASSLGLVYQETQYFGPGTRLLVL.

In this sample, this clonotype turned up many times. The chain links TRBV12-3 or TRBV12-4 to TRBJ2-7; 8 positions match TRBD1. The V gene end was trimmed by 5 bases and the J gene end by 2 bases; junction bases not matched to a gene: 8. The CDR3 contains 15 residues. In nucleotides, the CDR3 is TGTGCCAGCAGTCGGACAGGGCTTTCCCCCTACGAGCAGTACTTC. Translating it yields CASSRTGLSPYEQYF.

This clonotype was counted ten times or more. The gene calls are TRBV4-2 and TRBJ1-2, with D maybe TRBD1 (5 bases). Trimming stripped 0 bases from V and 4 bases from J, with 15 bases between. This CDR3 has 16 residues. Germline V lookup: CDR1 LGHNA, CDR2 YNFKEQ. The CDR3 DNA reads as TGTGCCAGCAGCCAAGAGAGCGCCAGGGAGTTCTATGGCTACACCTTC. Its protein product is CASSQESAREFYGYTF.

This clonotype has ten or more counts. The rearrangement uses TRBV5-1 and TRBJ1-5; tentatively, D is TRBD1 (5 bases). CDR1 is SGHRS and CDR2 is YFSETQ in the germline V gene. V gave up 0 bases and J gave up 2 bases, with 12 bases separating them. The CDR3 covers 16 residues. The CDR3 DNA is TGCGCCAGCAGCTTGGGTGTATCAGGGCGCAATCAGCCCCAGCATTTT. Its translation is CASSLGVSGRNQPQHF.

This clonotype was found many times. V gene TRBV29-1 combines with J gene TRBJ2-3; D is perhaps TRBD1 or TRBD2 (5 bases each). Deletions cut 6 bases from V and 2 bases from J, with 15 bases between. The CDR3 has 14 amino acids. Germline values: CDR1 SQVTM, CDR2 ANQGSEA. Written as DNA, the CDR3 is TGCAGCGTCTTCCGGGGCTTTACCACAGATACGCAGTATTTT. As protein: CSVFRGFTTDTQYF.

This clonotype appeared many times. The chain links TRBV20-1 to TRBJ1-4; 7 bases map to TRBD1. V lost 0 bases, J lost 8 bases, and 6 bases stayed unmatched. The CDR3 covers 14 residues. CDR1 DFQATT and CDR2 SNEGSKA come from the germline V gene (reference sequence). The CDR3 DNA follows: TGCAGTGCTAGAGATATAGGGGGCCGGGAAAAACTGTTTTTT. It encodes CSARDIGGREKLFF.

This clonotype was recorded many times. The chain couples TRBV20-1 to TRBJ2-7; no clear D. The CDR3 covers 13 residues. The V gene lost 3 bases and the J gene lost 7 bases, with 16 bases spanning the gap. Germline-derived CDR1 and CDR2 are DFQATT and SNEGSKA (reference sequence). The CDR3 sequence is CSASLPNLGEQYF. In DNA form, the CDR3 reads TGCAGTGCTAGCCTCCCCAATTTGGGAGAGCAGTACTTC.

This clonotype was counted ten times or more. This chain links TRBV7-2 with TRBJ2-1, with TRBD2 matching 9 bases. The CDR3 has 14 residues. The J segment lost 7 bases and the V segment lost 6 bases, leaving 7 bases of the junction unmatched. CDR1 SGHTA and CDR2 FQGNSA come from the germline V gene. The CDR3 DNA is TGTGCCAGCAGACTTAGCGGGAGTTTGAATGAGCAGTTCTTC. Its protein is CASRLSGSLNEQFF. Drawing the rest from reference TRBV7-2 and TRBJ2-1, the complete variable domain is GAGVSQSPSNKVTEKGKDVELRCDPISGHTALYWYRQSLGQGLEFLIYFQGNSAPDKSGLPSDRFSAERTGGSVSTLTIQRTQQEDSAVYLCASRLSGSLNEQFFGPGTRLTVL.

This clonotype was recorded many times. The gene calls are TRBV5-1 and TRBJ2-7; a weak D match, TRBD2 (6 bases). The V and J ends lost 0 bases and 0 bases respectively, with 13 bases between them. The germline CDR1 and CDR2 sequences are SGHRS and YFSETQ. The CDR3 runs to 16 residues. The CDR3 nucleotides are TGCGCCAGCAGCTTGGATGGGACTCCGAGCTCCTACGAGCAGTACTTC. This codes for CASSLDGTPSSYEQYF.

This clonotype was seen at least ten times. This sequence joins TRBV6-5 and TRBJ2-3, with TRBD2 identical over 11 bases. Germline CDR1 MNHEY, CDR2 SVGAGI. V shed 5 bases, J shed 5 bases, and the junction held 12 bases outside the gene matches. The CDR3 runs 17 residues. DNA for the CDR3: TGTGCCAGCAGTCCCTCGTTTAGCGGGAGGGGTTTAGATACGCAGTATTTT. Translated, it gives CASSPSFSGRGLDTQYF.

The sample holds many counts of this clonotype. This chain connects TRBV5-1 to TRBJ2-3; D not certain. Germline lookup yields CDR1 SGHRS and CDR2 YFSETQ. The V end lost 0 bases, the J end lost 6 bases, and 17 bases lay between the germline ends. The CDR3 is made up of 16 amino acids. The CDR3 DNA reads TGCGCCAGCAGCTTGGAACCGGGCTTACAAGTCGATACGCAGTATTTT. It is translated as CASSLEPGLQVDTQYF.

This clonotype came up many times. The chain is built from TRBV28 and TRBJ1-6; 8 bases are a match to TRBD1. The germline gives CDR1 MDHEN, CDR2 SYDVKM. The CDR3 covers 15 residues. After removal of 10 bases from V and 12 bases from J, the junction contained 17 bases not matched to a gene. The chain's CDR3 is CATKSDRALRGPLHF. In nucleotides, the CDR3 is TGTGCCACCAAATCGGACAGGGCGCTCCGGGGACCCCTCCACTTT.

There are a few counts of this clonotype. The J gene is TRBJ1-5, the V gene TRBV5-5; the match to TRBD1 covers 7 bases. Germline trimming cut 2 bases from V and 7 bases from J; bases unmatched to any gene: 6. The CDR3 spans 14 residues. CDR1 is SGHKS and CDR2 is YYEKEE in the germline V gene (reference sequence). CDR3 nucleotide sequence: TGTGCCAGCAGCTTTGACAGGGTGGACCAGCCCCAGCATTTT. It codes for CASSFDRVDQPQHF.

This clonotype was detected a few times. The chain couples TRBV5-1 to TRBJ2-3, with D possibly being TRBD2 (7 bases). This CDR3 is 17 amino acids long. Germline CDR1 SGHRS, CDR2 YFSETQ. The ends were cut back, 0 bases at V and 0 bases at J, with 14 bases in the middle. Here the CDR3 reads CASSLAGAGASTDTQYF. CDR3 coding DNA: TGCGCCAGCAGCTTGGCGGGGGCGGGGGCGAGCACAGATACGCAGTATTTT.

Ten or more counts support this clonotype. The gene calls are TRBV5-1 and TRBJ2-1; tentative D call: TRBD1 (7 bases). The CDR3 extends over 15 amino acids. Trimming removed 4 bases from V and 5 bases from J, with 16 bases in between. Germline loops: CDR1 SGHRS, CDR2 YFSETQ. CDR3 sequence (DNA): TGCGCCAGCAGCATAACGACAGGGACTCACAATGAGCAGTTCTTC. Translating it yields CASSITTGTHNEQFF.

This clonotype was seen at least ten times. This rearrangement joins TRBV6-6 to TRBJ2-2; D is uncertain. The CDR3 spans 12 residues. Germline CDR1 reads MNHNY; CDR2 reads SVGAGI (reference sequence). V lost 5 bases and J lost 8, with 9 bases in between. Written as DNA, the CDR3 is TGTGCCAGCAGTCGGACGCCTGGGGAGCTGTTTTTT. Translated: CASSRTPGELFF.

This clonotype appeared many times. The genes are TRBV4-2 and TRBJ2-1, with TRBD2 matching 8 bases. Germline V gene data show CDR1 as LGHNA and CDR2 as YNFKEQ. The CDR3 consists of 15 residues. J lost 6 bases, V lost 4 bases, and 8 bases had no gene match. CDR3 coding DNA: TGTGCCAGCAGCCTTAGCGGGGCGGGGTTCAATGAGCAGTTCTTC. It is translated as CASSLSGAGFNEQFF.

V usage is TRBV5-1 and J usage is TRBJ2-1; D is possibly TRBD1 or TRBD2 (5 bases each). Germline CDR1 is SGHRS and CDR2 is YFSETQ. Trimming cost V 8 bases and J 4 bases, with 16 bases left between them. The CDR3 consists of 14 residues. Here the CDR3 DNA reads TGCGCCAGTATAAGGGACGGCGGGTACAATGAGCAGTTCTTC. It translates to CASIRDGGYNEQFF.

This clonotype was detected a few times. A clone one base away is much larger, so this may be a read error. This chain connects TRBV5-1 to TRBJ2-1; D gene unclear. V lost 4 bases and J lost 6, with 11 bases in between. There are 13 residues in the CDR3. Germline CDR1 is SGHRS and CDR2 is YFSETQ. The CDR3 region has the DNA TGCGCCAGCAGCACGCACACCACCAATGAGCAGTTCTTC. Amino acids: CASSTHTTNEQFF. The entire variable domain, with the rest obtained from reference TRBV5-1 and TRBJ2-1, is as follows: KAGVTQTPRYLIKTRGQQVTLSCSPISGHRSVSWYQQTPGQGLQFLFEYFSETQRNKGNFPGRFSGRQFSNSRSEMNVSTLELGDSALYLCASSTHTTNEQFFGPGTRLTVL.

In this sample, this clonotype turned up many times. The gene calls are TRBV7-2 and TRBJ1-5; D is uncertain. The CDR3 length is 13 residues. CDR1 and CDR2 from the germline V gene are SGHTA and FQGNSA. Trimming pared 5 bases from V and 10 bases from J, leaving 15 bases between. CDR3 amino acids: CASSIGRLGPQHF. CDR3 sequence (DNA): TGTGCCAGCAGCATTGGACGACTGGGACCCCAGCATTTT.

This clonotype was seen ten or more times. This chain joins TRBV12-3 or TRBV12-4 and TRBJ1-6; D perhaps matches TRBD1 (6 bases). The CDR3 has 17 amino acids. Trimming stripped 6 bases from V and 0 bases from J, with 15 bases between. CDR3 DNA sequence: TGTGCCAGCAGCCCCGCAGGGGCCTTCTCCTATAATTCACCCCTCCACTTT. Protein sequence: CASSPAGAFSYNSPLHF.

This clonotype appeared many times. V and J are TRBV5-1 and TRBJ1-1, with no clear D. The CDR3 contains 13 residues. With 1 base removed from V and 1 base from J, the gap between germline ends came to 5 bases. CDR1 is SGHRS and CDR2 is YFSETQ in the germline V gene. CDR3 region: CASSLTANTEAFF. The CDR3 nucleotides are TGCGCCAGCAGCTTGACGGCGAACACTGAAGCTTTCTTT. Full variable domain (remainder filled in from reference TRBV5-1 and TRBJ1-1): KAGVTQTPRYLIKTRGQQVTLSCSPISGHRSVSWYQQTPGQGLQFLFEYFSETQRNKGNFPGRFSGRQFSNSRSEMNVSTLELGDSALYLCASSLTANTEAFFGQGTRLTVV.

This clonotype has a count of ten or more. The chain employs TRBV15 and TRBJ2-7, with 7 bases aligning to TRBD1. Germline V gene data show CDR1 as LNHNV and CDR2 as YYDKDF (reference sequence). V lost 4 bases, J lost 5 bases, and 5 bases stayed unmatched. The CDR3 extends over 13 amino acids. The CDR3 DNA reads as TGTGCCACCAGCAAAGACAGGGTCAACGAGCAGTACTTC. The encoded protein is CATSKDRVNEQYF.

In its sample, this clonotype was seen many times. The CDR3 DNA follows: TGTGCCAGCAGCGCAGGGGAGACCCAGTACTTC. It specifies CASSAGETQYF. The chain carries TRBV7-6 and TRBJ2-5; D is perhaps TRBD1 (5 bases). Germline CDR1 is SGHVS and CDR2 is FNYEAQ. The CDR3 extends over 11 amino acids. Trimming stripped 5 bases from V and 5 bases from J, with 6 bases between.

In its sample, this clonotype was seen a few times. Being one base from a much bigger clone, this may be a read error. The chain combines TRBV28 with TRBJ1-5; TRBD1 matches 10 bases. CDR3 length: 17 amino acids. In germline, CDR1 is MDHEN, CDR2 SYDVKM. V lost 2 bases, J lost 6 bases, and 10 bases stayed unmatched. In DNA form, the CDR3 reads TGTGCCAGCAGTTTAGCGTGGGGGACAGGGGCTACTCAGCCCCAGCATTTT. Encoded protein: CASSLAWGTGATQPQHF.

V is TRBV4-1 and J is TRBJ1-5; D is unclear. V was cut by 0 bases and J by 6 bases, with 6 bases left in between. The CDR3 runs to 13 residues. Per germline, CDR1 MGHRA and CDR2 YSYEKL. CDR3 in amino acids: CASSQDGGQPQHF. For the CDR3, the DNA is TGCGCCAGCAGCCAAGATGGTGGTCAGCCCCAGCATTTT.

The chain employs TRBV2 and TRBJ1-6, with D uncertain. The CDR3 is 13 amino acids. V lost 7 bases and J lost 9, with 13 bases in between. Germline V gene lookup returns CDR1 SNHLY and CDR2 FYNNEI. For the CDR3, the DNA is TGTGCCAGCACGAGAGGGTGGACTTCACCCCTCCACTTT. This sequence encodes CASTRGWTSPLHF.